This entry is about one T cell receptor beta chain. This specimen comes from a study of blood T cell repertoires in COVID-19. For the study at large: COVID-19 samples from acute and convalescent phases originated in the United States, Italy and Spain. Sources were T cells, B-cell-depleted T cells, or PBMCs; the material itself was cDNA or gDNA.

Original handling: Estimated nucleated cell counts came from reference gene primer amplification. Repertoires were generated with immunoSEQ multiplex PCR, while TCRdb's copy carries only in-frame clones and drops some. For V, J and clone size, that table is used; D and trimming come from the DNA. The sample lists about 210,000 clones; roughly four fifths were seen once. The TCR originated in a woman between 35 and 50 years old with acute or convalescent COVID-19. Material: peripheral blood.

CDR3 in DNA: TGTGCCAGCAGTGAATCCTACGGGACAGTTAACACTGAAGCTTTCTTT. Translating it yields CASSESYGTVNTEAFF. The chain combines TRBV25-1 with TRBJ1-1, with 7 bases that match TRBD1. Trimming took 1 base from V and 2 from J; bases not matched to a gene: 7. The CDR3 runs 16 residues. CDR1 and CDR2 (germline): MGHDK, SYGVNS.